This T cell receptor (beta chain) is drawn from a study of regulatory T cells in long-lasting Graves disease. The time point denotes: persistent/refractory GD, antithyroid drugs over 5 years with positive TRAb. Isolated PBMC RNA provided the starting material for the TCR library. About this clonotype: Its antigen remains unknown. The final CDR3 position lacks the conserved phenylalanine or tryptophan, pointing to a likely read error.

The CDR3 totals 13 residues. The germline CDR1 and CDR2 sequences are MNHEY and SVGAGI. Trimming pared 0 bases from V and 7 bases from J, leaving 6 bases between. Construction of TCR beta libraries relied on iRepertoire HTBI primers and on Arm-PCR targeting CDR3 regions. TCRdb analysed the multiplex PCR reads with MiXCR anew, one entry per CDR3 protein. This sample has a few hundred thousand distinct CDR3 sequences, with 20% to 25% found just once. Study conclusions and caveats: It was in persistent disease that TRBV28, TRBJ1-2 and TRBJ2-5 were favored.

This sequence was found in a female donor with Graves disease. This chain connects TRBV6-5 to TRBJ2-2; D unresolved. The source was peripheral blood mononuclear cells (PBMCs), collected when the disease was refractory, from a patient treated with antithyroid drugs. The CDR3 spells CASSYSDLGELFL. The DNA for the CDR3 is TGTGCCAGCAGTTACTCTGACCTCGGGGAGCTGTTTCTT.